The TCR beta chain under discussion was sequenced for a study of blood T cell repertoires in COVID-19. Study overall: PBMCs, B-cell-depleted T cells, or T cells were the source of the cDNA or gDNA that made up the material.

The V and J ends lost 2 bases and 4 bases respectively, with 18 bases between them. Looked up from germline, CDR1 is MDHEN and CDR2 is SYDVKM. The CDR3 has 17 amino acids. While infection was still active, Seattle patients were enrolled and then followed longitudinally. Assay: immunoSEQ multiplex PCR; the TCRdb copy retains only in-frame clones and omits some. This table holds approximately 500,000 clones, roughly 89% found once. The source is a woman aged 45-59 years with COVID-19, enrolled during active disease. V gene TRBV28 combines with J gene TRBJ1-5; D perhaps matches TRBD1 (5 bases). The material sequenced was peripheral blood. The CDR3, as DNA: TGTGCCAGCAGTTTACTCGGGGGAGGGCTGGTAAATCAGCCCCAGCATTTT. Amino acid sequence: CASSLLGGGLVNQPQHF.